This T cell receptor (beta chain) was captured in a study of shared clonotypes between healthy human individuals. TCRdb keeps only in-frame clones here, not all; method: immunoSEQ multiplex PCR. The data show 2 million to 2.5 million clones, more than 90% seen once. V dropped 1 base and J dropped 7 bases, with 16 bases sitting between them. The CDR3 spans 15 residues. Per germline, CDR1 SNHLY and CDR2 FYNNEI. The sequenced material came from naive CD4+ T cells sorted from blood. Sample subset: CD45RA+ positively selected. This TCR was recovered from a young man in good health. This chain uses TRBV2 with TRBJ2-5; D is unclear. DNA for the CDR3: TGTGCCAGCAGTGAAGGTTTGGCCAGGTCCGCGACCCAGTACTTC. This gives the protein CASSEGLARSATQYF.